These 18 T cell receptor beta chains share one sample of origin, sequenced in a study of T cell responses to AZD1222 COVID-19 vaccine. This table comes from immunoSEQ multiplex PCR, and its TCRdb copy is limited to in-frame clones, with some not included. The sample contains some 130,000 clones, 80% to 90% of which appear only once. Sequencing used peripheral blood, obtained on day 0 of AZD1222 vaccination. These receptors came from an adult in good health.

The CDR3 reads CASKGRLDIETQYF. CDR3 DNA: TGTGCCAGCAAAGGGCGGCTCGATATCGAGACCCAGTACTTC. This rearrangement joins TRBV2 to TRBJ2-5; D not certain. V was shortened by 7 bases and J by 5 bases, with 17 bases between the two germline ends. This CDR3 is 14 amino acids long. Germline CDR1 and CDR2: SNHLY and FYNNEI.

The chain carries TRBV4-1 and TRBJ2-1; 8 bases fit TRBD1. CDR1 MGHRA and CDR2 YSYEKL come from the germline V gene. CDR3 length: 16 residues. The V gene end was trimmed by 2 bases and the J gene end by 1 base; junction bases not matched to a gene: 4. Here the CDR3 DNA reads TGCGCCAGCAGCCAATTCGACAGGGGTTCCTACAATGAGCAGTTCTTC. Translating it yields CASSQFDRGSYNEQFF.

This clone was counted a single time. The rearrangement joins TRBV19 to TRBJ1-1; D is ambiguous. This CDR3 contains 12 residues. The V end was cut by 8 bases, the J end by 6 bases, with 13 bases between. Per the germline V gene, CDR1 is LNHDA and CDR2 is SQIVND (reference sequence). CDR3 loop: CASLERASEAFF. The CDR3 coding sequence is TGTGCCAGTCTGGAGAGGGCGTCTGAAGCTTTCTTT.

CDR3 region: CAISDKQRNTIYF. The CDR3 nucleotides are TGTGCCATCAGTGACAAACAGCGAAACACCATATATTTT. The chain employs TRBV10-3 and TRBJ1-3; D ambiguous. This CDR3 is built from 13 residues. Trimming stripped 3 bases from V and 5 bases from J, with 8 bases between. From germline, CDR1 is ENHRY and CDR2 SYGVKD.

The CDR3 sequence is CASSLAPARGVETQYF. In nucleotides, the CDR3 is TGCGCCAGCAGCTTGGCCCCGGCCAGGGGAGTGGAGACCCAGTACTTC. This chain connects TRBV5-1 to TRBJ2-5; D perhaps matches TRBD1 (6 bases). The V end lost 0 bases, the J end lost 5 bases, and 17 bases lay between the germline ends. CDR1 is SGHRS, CDR2 YFSETQ, per germline. There are 16 residues in the CDR3.

This chain joins TRBV12-3 or TRBV12-4 and TRBJ1-5; D not resolved. The CDR3 is made up of 13 amino acids. Trimming removed 0 bases from V and 3 bases from J, with 3 bases in between. CDR3 loop: CASSLAHNQPQHF. Written as DNA, the CDR3 is TGTGCCAGCAGTTTAGCGCACAATCAGCCCCAGCATTTT.

The chain carries TRBV23-1 and TRBJ2-7; TRBD1 agrees at 10 bases. TRBV23-1 is classed as an ORF, of uncertain function. The CDR3 contains 14 residues. The V gene end was trimmed by 6 bases and the J gene end by 2 bases; junction bases not matched to a gene: 4. CDR3 protein: CASRLGTGAYEQYF. The CDR3 coding sequence is TGCGCCAGCAGGCTCGGGACAGGGGCCTACGAGCAGTACTTC.

The rearrangement joins TRBV24-1 to TRBJ1-5; D uncertain. The V end was cut by 8 bases, the J end by 3 bases, with 7 bases between. Germline V CDR1 and CDR2: KGHDR, SFDVKD. This CDR3 is 12 amino acids long. CDR3 in amino acids: CATNRPNQPQHF. In DNA form, the CDR3 reads TGTGCCACCAACAGACCCAATCAGCCCCAGCATTTT.

The V and J genes are TRBV4-3 and TRBJ2-1; D is unclear. This CDR3 comprises 13 residues. Germline CDR1 is LGHNA and CDR2 is YSLEER. The ends were cut back, 0 bases at V and 8 bases at J, with 8 bases in the middle. CDR3 amino acids: CASSQDPGHEQFF. CDR3 coding DNA: TGCGCCAGCAGCCAAGACCCCGGGCATGAGCAGTTCTTC.

The gene calls are TRBV28 and TRBJ1-1; no firm D call. The germline V and J ends were trimmed by 8 bases and 4 bases, with 14 bases remaining between them. CDR1 is MDHEN, CDR2 SYDVKM, per germline. CDR3 length equals 13 residues. CDR3 loop: CASLGGRLTEAFF. DNA for the CDR3: TGTGCCAGCCTTGGAGGGCGGCTCACTGAAGCTTTCTTT.

The count of this clone is one. The genes are TRBV6-2 or TRBV6-3 and TRBJ1-5; D gene ambiguous. The germline V gene has CDR1 MNHEY and CDR2 SVGEGT. The CDR3 totals 13 residues. V lost 2 bases to trimming and J lost 3 bases, with 5 bases between them. CDR3 amino acids: CASSYVNNQPQHF. Written as DNA, the CDR3 is TGTGCCAGCAGTTACGTCAACAATCAGCCCCAGCATTTT.

The rearrangement links TRBV20-1 to TRBJ1-5; 9 bases map to TRBD1. The V segment lost 5 bases and the J segment 15 bases; nucleotides outside the gene matches: 8. The CDR3 loop spans 11 amino acids. Germline V gene data show CDR1 as DFQATT and CDR2 as SNEGSKA (reference sequence). CDR3 DNA: TGCAGTGCTCCGGGACAGGGCTTGGGGCATTTT. Translation: CSAPGQGLGHF.

This clone appeared a few times. The chain carries TRBV11-2 and TRBJ2-3, with D unresolved. Trimming removed 5 bases at V and 6 bases at J, with 6 bases between. This CDR3 spans 11 amino acids. CDR1 is SGHAT and CDR2 is FQNNGV in the germline V gene. CDR3: CASSQPDTQYF. The CDR3 DNA sequence: TGTGCCAGCAGCCAGCCGGATACGCAGTATTTT.

V and J are TRBV27 and TRBJ2-5; D might be TRBD1 (5 bases). CDR1 and CDR2 from the germline V gene are MNHEY and SMNVEV (reference sequence). Trimming shortened V by 7 bases and J by 5 bases, and 5 bases separated the two germline ends. The CDR3 runs to 10 residues. DNA of the CDR3: TGTGCCAGCAAGGGGGAGACCCAGTACTTC. Protein sequence: CASKGETQYF.

This sequence joins TRBV5-4 and TRBJ1-1, with a tentative D call TRBD1 (5 bases). The germline CDR1 and CDR2 sequences are SGHNT and YYREEE (reference sequence). This CDR3 has 14 amino acids. With 2 bases removed from V and 4 bases from J, the gap between germline ends came to 12 bases. The CDR3 here is CASSFSRGSTEAFF. The CDR3, as DNA: TGTGCCAGCAGCTTCTCAAGGGGTTCCACTGAAGCTTTCTTT.

The chain employs TRBV6-2 or TRBV6-3 and TRBJ2-7, with 7 bases lining up with TRBD2. The CDR3 has 15 amino acids. The germline CDR1 and CDR2 sequences are MNHEY and SVGEGT. V was pared by 4 bases and J by 3 bases, with 9 bases of the junction left unmatched. The CDR3 nucleotides are TGTGCCAGCAGTTCCTCGACTAGCAAACTCTACGAGCAGTACTTC. Its protein product is CASSSSTSKLYEQYF.

This clone was detected once. The chain is built from TRBV3-1 (or the pseudogene TRBV3-2) and TRBJ2-5, with 13 bases matching TRBD2. Germline CDR1 is LGHDT and CDR2 is YNNKEL (reference sequence). Trimming cost V 5 bases and J 4 bases; bases outside gene matches: 13. CDR3 length: 18 amino acids. The CDR3 here is CASSSGLAGATGGETQYF. CDR3 nucleotide sequence: TGTGCCAGCAGCTCCGGACTAGCGGGGGCTACTGGGGGAGAGACCCAGTACTTC.

As regards this clone: Distinct nucleotide sequences in the sample also encode this CDR3. This sequence joins TRBV5-1 and TRBJ1-4; perhaps TRBD1 as D (5 bases). CDR1 is SGHRS, CDR2 YFSETQ, per germline. There are 14 residues in the CDR3. V was trimmed by 1 base and J by 3 bases, leaving 7 bases between them. This CDR3 is CASSLQGSNEKLFF. In DNA, the CDR3 is TGCGCCAGCAGCTTGCAGGGATCTAATGAAAAACTGTTTTTT.